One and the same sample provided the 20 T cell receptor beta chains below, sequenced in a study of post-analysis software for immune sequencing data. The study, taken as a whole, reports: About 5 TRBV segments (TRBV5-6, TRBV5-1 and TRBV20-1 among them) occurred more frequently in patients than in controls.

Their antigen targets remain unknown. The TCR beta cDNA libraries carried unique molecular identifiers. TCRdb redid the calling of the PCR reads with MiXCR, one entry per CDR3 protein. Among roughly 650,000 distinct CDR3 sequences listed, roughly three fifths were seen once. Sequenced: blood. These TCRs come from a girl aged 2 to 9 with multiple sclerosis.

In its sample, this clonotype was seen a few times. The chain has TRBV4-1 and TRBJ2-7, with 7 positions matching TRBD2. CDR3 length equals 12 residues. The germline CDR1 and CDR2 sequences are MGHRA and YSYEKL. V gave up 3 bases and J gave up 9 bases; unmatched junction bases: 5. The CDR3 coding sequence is TGCGCCAGCAGCCAGGCGTCGGGGGGGCAGTACTTC. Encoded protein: CASSQASGGQYF.

CDR3 residues: CASREGLAGTGELFF. The CDR3 region has the DNA TGCGCCAGCAGGGAAGGACTAGCGGGGACCGGGGAGCTGTTTTTT. The rearrangement uses TRBV10-2 and TRBJ2-2; 12 bases are shared with TRBD2. Germline V gene lookup returns CDR1 WSHSY and CDR2 SAAADI. The CDR3 has 15 amino acids. V trimming: 6 bases; J trimming: 5 bases; junction bases outside the gene matches: 4.

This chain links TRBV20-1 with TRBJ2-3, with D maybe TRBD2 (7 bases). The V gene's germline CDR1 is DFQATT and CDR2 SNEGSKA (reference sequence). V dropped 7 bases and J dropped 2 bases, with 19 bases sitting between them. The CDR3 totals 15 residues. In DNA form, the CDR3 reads TGCAGTGTTAAGCGGGACACCTCCACCACAGATACGCAGTATTTT. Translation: CSVKRDTSTTDTQYF.

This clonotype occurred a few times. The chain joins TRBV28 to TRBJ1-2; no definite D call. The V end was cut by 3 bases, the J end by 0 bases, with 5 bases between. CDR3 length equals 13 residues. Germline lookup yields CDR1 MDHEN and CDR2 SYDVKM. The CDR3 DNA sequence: TGTGCCAGCAGTTTGAGAGCTAACTATGGCTACACCTTC. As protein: CASSLRANYGYTF.

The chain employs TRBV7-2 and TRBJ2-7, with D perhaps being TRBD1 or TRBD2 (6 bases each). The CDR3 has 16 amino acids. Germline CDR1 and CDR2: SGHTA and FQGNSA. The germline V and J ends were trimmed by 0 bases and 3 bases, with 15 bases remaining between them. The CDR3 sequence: CASSLAGGDFLYEQYF. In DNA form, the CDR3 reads TGTGCCAGCAGCTTAGCGGGGGGCGACTTCCTCTACGAGCAGTACTTC.

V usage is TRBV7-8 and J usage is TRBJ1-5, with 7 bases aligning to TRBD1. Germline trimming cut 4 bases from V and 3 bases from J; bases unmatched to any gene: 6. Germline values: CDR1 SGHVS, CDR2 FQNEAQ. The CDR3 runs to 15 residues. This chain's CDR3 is CASSSRGQINQPQHF. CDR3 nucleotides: TGTGCCAGCAGCTCTCGGGGACAGATCAATCAGCCCCAGCATTTT.

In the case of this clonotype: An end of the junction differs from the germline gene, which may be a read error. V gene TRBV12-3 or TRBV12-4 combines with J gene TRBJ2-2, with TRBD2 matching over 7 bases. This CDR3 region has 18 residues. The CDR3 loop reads CASSLDVTGGPGTGELFF. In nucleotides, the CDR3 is TGTGCCAGCAGTTTGGACGTAACGGGAGGTCCGGGGACCGGGGAGTTGTTTTTT.

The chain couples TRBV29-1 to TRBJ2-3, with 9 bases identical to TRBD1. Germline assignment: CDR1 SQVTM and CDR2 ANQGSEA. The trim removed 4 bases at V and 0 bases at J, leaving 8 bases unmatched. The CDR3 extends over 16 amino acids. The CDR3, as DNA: TGCAGCGTTGGTGGGGGACAGGGTTCTAGCACAGATACGCAGTATTTT. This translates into CSVGGGQGSSTDTQYF.

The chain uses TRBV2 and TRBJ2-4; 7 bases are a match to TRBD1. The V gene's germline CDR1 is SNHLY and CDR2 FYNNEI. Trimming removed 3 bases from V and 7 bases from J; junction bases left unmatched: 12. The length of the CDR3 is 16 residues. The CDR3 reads CASSETPRGGVNIQYF. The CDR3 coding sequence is TGTGCCAGCAGTGAGACCCCCCGAGGGGGCGTTAACATTCAGTACTTC.

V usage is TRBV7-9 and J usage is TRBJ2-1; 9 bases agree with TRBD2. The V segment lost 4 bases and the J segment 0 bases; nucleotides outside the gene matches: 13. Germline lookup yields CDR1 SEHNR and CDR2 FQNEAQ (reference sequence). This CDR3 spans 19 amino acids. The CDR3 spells CASSSSDLAGSSSYNEQFF. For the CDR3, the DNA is TGTGCCAGCAGCTCCTCCGATCTAGCGGGGTCGAGCTCCTACAATGAGCAGTTCTTC.

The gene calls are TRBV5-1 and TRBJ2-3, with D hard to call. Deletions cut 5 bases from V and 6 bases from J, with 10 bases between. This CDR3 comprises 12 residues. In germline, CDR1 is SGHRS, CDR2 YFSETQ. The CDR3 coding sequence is TGCGCCAGCAGACGTGAGGAGGATACGCAGTATTTT. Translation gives CASRREEDTQYF.

The CDR3: CASSENDWGPYNEQFF. The CDR3 DNA follows: TGTGCCAGCAGTGAAAATGATTGGGGGCCCTACAATGAGCAGTTCTTC. This chain links TRBV6-1 with TRBJ2-1; possible D gene TRBD1, 6 bases. Trimming shortened V by 2 bases and J by 2 bases, and 13 bases separated the two germline ends. Germline CDR1 is MNHNS and CDR2 is SASEGT. This CDR3 has 16 residues.

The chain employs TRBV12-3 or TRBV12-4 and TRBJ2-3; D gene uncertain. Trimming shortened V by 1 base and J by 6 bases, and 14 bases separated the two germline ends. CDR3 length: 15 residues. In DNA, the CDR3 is TGTGCCAGCAGTTTAGGTCTGGTTGTCGACGATACGCAGTATTTT. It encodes CASSLGLVVDDTQYF.

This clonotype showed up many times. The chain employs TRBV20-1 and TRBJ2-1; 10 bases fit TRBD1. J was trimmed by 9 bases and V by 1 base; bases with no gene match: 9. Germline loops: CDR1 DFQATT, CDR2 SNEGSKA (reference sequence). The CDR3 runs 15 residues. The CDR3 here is CSARGAGQGRSEQFF. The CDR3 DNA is TGCAGTGCTAGAGGCGCGGGACAGGGGAGGAGTGAGCAGTTCTTC.

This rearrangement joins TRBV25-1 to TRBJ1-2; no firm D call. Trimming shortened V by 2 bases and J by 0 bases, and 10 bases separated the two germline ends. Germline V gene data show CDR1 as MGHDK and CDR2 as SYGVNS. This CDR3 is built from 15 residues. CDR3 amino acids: CASSEDVRSNYGYTF. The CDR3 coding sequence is TGTGCCAGCAGTGAAGATGTCAGATCTAACTATGGCTACACCTTC.

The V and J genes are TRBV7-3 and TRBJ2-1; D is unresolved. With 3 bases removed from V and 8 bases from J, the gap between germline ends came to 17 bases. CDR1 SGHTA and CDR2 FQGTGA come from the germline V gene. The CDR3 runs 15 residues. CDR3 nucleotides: TGTGCCAGCAGCTTGCTACCCTATACATACGATGAGCAGTTCTTC. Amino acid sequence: CASSLLPYTYDEQFF.

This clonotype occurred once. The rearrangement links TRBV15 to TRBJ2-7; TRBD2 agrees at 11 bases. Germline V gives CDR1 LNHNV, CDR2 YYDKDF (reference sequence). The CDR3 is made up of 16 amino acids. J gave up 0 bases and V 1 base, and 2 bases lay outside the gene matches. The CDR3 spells CATSRGGTSGSYEQYF. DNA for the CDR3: TGTGCCACCAGCAGAGGAGGGACTAGCGGCTCCTACGAGCAGTACTTC. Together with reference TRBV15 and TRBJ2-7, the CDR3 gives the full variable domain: DAMVIQNPRYQVTQFGKPVTLSCSQTLNHNVMYWYQQKSSQAPKLLFHYYDKDFNNEADTPDNFQSRRPNTSFCFLDIRSPGLGDTAMYLCATSRGGTSGSYEQYFGPGTRLTVT.

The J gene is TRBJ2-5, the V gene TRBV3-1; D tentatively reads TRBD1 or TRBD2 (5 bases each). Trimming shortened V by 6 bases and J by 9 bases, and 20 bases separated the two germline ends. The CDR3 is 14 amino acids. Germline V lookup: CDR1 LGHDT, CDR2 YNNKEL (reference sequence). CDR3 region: CASRGKDGVGAQYF. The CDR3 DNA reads TGTGCCAGCAGGGGAAAGGACGGGGTGGGGGCCCAGTACTTC.

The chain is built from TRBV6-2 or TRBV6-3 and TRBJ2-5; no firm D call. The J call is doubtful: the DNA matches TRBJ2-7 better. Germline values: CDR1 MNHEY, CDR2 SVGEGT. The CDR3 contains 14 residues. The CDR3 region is CASSSGSSPYEQYF. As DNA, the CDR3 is TGTGCCAGCAGTTCCGGGTCGTCCCCCTACGAGCAGTACTTC.

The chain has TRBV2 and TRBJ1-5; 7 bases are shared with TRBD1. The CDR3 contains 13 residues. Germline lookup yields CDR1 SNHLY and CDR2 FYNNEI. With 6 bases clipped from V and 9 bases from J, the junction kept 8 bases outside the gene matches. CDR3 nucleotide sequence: TGTGCCAGCAGAGGGACAGCTCCTGCGCCCCAGCATTTT. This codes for CASRGTAPAPQHF. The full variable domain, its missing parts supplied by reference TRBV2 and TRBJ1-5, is EPEVTQTPSHQVTQMGQEVILRCVPISNHLYFYWYRQILGQKVEFLVSFYNNEISEKSEIFDDQFSVERPDGSNFTLKIRSTKLEDSAMYFCASRGTAPAPQHFGDGTRLSIL.